A selection of T cell receptor beta chains follows, all from one sample in a study of siplizumab effects on memory and regulatory T cells. Method: immunoSEQ multiplex PCR; TCRdb's copy keeps in-frame clones and lacks some. The data contain about 100,000 clones, approximately 91% of them singletons. The sequenced material came from CD4+ T cells sorted from blood. Receptors were obtained from a human donor in good health. CDR3s include the opening cysteine and the closing phenylalanine or tryptophan. D genes are given only for firm matches. Part of the rows lack a size; the others show once, few, many or a class for expanded clones.

size	D	V	J	DNA	CDR3
-	-	TRBV7-2	TRBJ2-7	TGTGCCAGCAGCTTCAGGAGGACCTACGAGCAGTACTTC	CASSFRRTYEQYF
-	TRBD1	TRBV7-9	TRBJ1-6	TGTGCCAGCAGGGACAGGGTGGATTCACCCCTCCACTTT	CASRDRVDSPLHF
-	-	TRBV4-3	TRBJ2-2	TGCGCCAGCAGCCATAACAAAGGGACCGGGGAGCTGTTTTTT	CASSHNKGTGELFF
-	-	TRBV21-1	TRBJ1-6	TGTGCCAGCACTCCAGGGACAGTCAGCTCCTATAATTCACCCCTCCACTTT	CASTPGTVSSYNSPLHF
-	-	TRBV18	TRBJ2-2	TGTGCCAGCTCAGGCGTTAGAAACGGGGAGCTGTTTTTT	CASSGVRNGELFF
-	TRBD1	TRBV15	TRBJ1-4	TGTGCCACCAGACCCGGGACAGGGGAGGAAGAAAAACTGTTTTTT	CATRPGTGEEEKLFF
-	TRBD1	TRBV4-1	TRBJ2-1	TGCGCCAGCAGCCAGACCGGGACAGAGAACAATGAGCAGTTCTTC	CASSQTGTENNEQFF
once	TRBD1	TRBV10-1	TRBJ2-3	TGCGCCAGCAGTGTAGGGGGCTCAACAGATACGCAGTATTTT	CASSVGGSTDTQYF
-	-	TRBV19	TRBJ1-6	TGTGCCAGTAGTATTGGAAGGGGGTTTAATTCATCCCTCCACTTT	CASSIGRGFNSSLHF
-	TRBD2	TRBV19	TRBJ2-5	TGTGCCAGTAGTATAGGAGCCGGGGCGGGGGAGCAGTACTTC	CASSIGAGAGEQYF
-	-	TRBV5-1	TRBJ1-2	TGCGCCAGCTCACCGGATACAGGGCCCGGTGGCTACACCTTC	CASSPDTGPGGYTF
once	-	TRBV7-6	TRBJ2-1	TGTGCCAGGGGGAGCTCCTACAATGAGCAGTTCTTC	CARGSSYNEQFF
-	TRBD1	TRBV5-6	TRBJ1-5	TGTGCCAGCAGCGCCGGGACAGGGAGCAATCAGCCCCAGCATTTT	CASSAGTGSNQPQHF
-	-	TRBV13	TRBJ2-2	TGTGCCAGCAGCAAGCGTACAGGGATGGCGGGCGGGGAGCTGTTTTTT	CASSKRTGMAGGELFF
-	-	TRBV5-1	TRBJ2-1	TGCGCCAGCAGCCCTCAGGGAAGCTCCTACAATGAGCAGTTCTTC	CASSPQGSSYNEQFF
-	-	TRBV7-3	TRBJ2-1	TGTGCCAGCAGCTTAGAGAGGGCAGGGGAGCAGTTCTTC	CASSLERAGEQFF
-	TRBD2	TRBV5-8	TRBJ2-6	TGTGCCACCTCCGGGGGGTTGTCCCCCTCTGGGGCCAACGTCCTGACTTTC	CATSGGLSPSGANVLTF
few	-	TRBV6-5	TRBJ1-5	TGTGCCAGCAGTTACTCGCTTGTCGACCCTTGGCAGCCCCAGCATTTT	CASSYSLVDPWQPQHF
-	-	TRBV2	TRBJ1-4	TGTGCCAGCACCACAGGGTTATGGGAAAAACTGTTTTTT	CASTTGLWEKLFF
-	-	TRBV6-5	TRBJ1-1	TGTGCCAGCAGTTCCCTACAGGGATCGGCTTTCTTT	CASSSLQGSAFF
-	TRBD2	TRBV5-1	TRBJ2-3	TGCGCCAGCAGCATCGGGGGGGCACAGGGCGACACAGATACGCAGTATTTT	CASSIGGAQGDTDTQYF
-	-	TRBV11-2	TRBJ1-3	TGTGCCAGCAGCCCTCATGCTCCCGGGACGTTGGGAAACACCATATATTTT	CASSPHAPGTLGNTIYF
-	TRBD2	TRBV27	TRBJ2-6	TGTGCCAGCAGTGCTAGCGGGGGCAGCTCTGGGGCCAACGTCCTGACTTTC	CASSASGGSSGANVLTF
-	-	TRBV7-7	TRBJ2-5	TGTGCCAGCAGCCTTTACCCCGGTGAGACCCAGTACTTC	CASSLYPGETQYF
once	-	TRBV27	TRBJ2-3	TGTGCCAGCACTAGGAGGGCAAGCACAGATACGCAGTATTTT	CASTRRASTDTQYF
-	-	TRBV6-1	TRBJ2-5	TGTGCCAGCAGCCCTCAAGAGACCCAGTACTTC	CASSPQETQYF
-	-	TRBV6-1	TRBJ1-1	TGTGCCAGCAGGCCCCTGCGGGATGAAGCTTTCTTT	CASRPLRDEAFF
-	-	TRBV6-5	TRBJ1-2	TGTGCCAGCAGTCTACAGGGCGGCAATGGCTACACCTTC	CASSLQGGNGYTF
-	TRBD2	TRBV19	TRBJ2-5	TGTGCCAGTAGGCGACGACTAGCGGGGGCTCAGCGGGAGACCCAGTACTTC	CASRRRLAGAQRETQYF
-	TRBD1	TRBV4-3	TRBJ1-4	TGCGCCAGCAACCCGGGACAGGGGTCGACTAATGAAAAACTGTTTTTT	CASNPGQGSTNEKLFF
-	-	TRBV5-1	TRBJ2-7	TGCGCCAGCAGCTCGACTAAAGACGGCCGCCAGTACTTC	CASSSTKDGRQYF
once	-	TRBV7-3	TRBJ2-7	TGTGCCAGCAGCTTAGAAAGGGGCAGTGGCACCTACGAGCAGTACTTC	CASSLERGSGTYEQYF
-	TRBD1	TRBV7-9	TRBJ1-2	TGTGCCAGCAGCTTACGGGGCCAGGGGGGCTATGGCTACACCTTC	CASSLRGQGGYGYTF
-	-	TRBV11-2	TRBJ2-1	TGTGCCAGCAGCTTAGACCGGGACGCCGAGCAGTTCTTC	CASSLDRDAEQFF
-	TRBD1	TRBV27	TRBJ1-2	TGTGCCAGCAGTTCAGGGGGCGTTTATGGAAACTATGGCTACACCTTC	CASSSGGVYGNYGYTF
-	TRBD1	TRBV27	TRBJ2-5	TGTGCCAGCGGTCGCGGACAGGGGTTGGCGACCCAGTACTTC	CASGRGQGLATQYF
-	-	TRBV4-2	TRBJ2-3	TGTGCCAGCAGCCAAGATGGGGGGACGCAGTATTTT	CASSQDGGTQYF
-	TRBD1	TRBV19	TRBJ2-1	TGTGCCAGTAGTGCCGGGACAGGGGGCTTTGAGCAGTTCTTC	CASSAGTGGFEQFF
-	-	TRBV19	TRBJ1-1	TGTGCCAGTAGTATAGAACAGAGGACTGAAGCTTTCTTT	CASSIEQRTEAFF
-	-	TRBV6-1	TRBJ1-5	TGTGCCAGCACTCTGGGTTCGGGGAGAGGGCCCTTGCATTTT	CASTLGSGRGPLHF
-	TRBD2	TRBV10-3	TRBJ2-7	TGTGCCATCAGACCCAGCGGGGGGGCGTCCTACGAGCAGTACTTC	CAIRPSGGASYEQYF
once	TRBD1	TRBV30	TRBJ1-2	TGTGCCTGGAACCCGGACAGGGGGCCCTATGGCTACACCTTC	CAWNPDRGPYGYTF
-	TRBD1	TRBV5-8	TRBJ1-5	TGTGCCAGCAGCTACCCAGAGGGGGCCGGGGAGCCCCAGCATTTT	CASSYPEGAGEPQHF
once	-	TRBV5-4	TRBJ2-1	TGTGCCAGCACCTATAAGAGCTCCTACAATGAGCAGTTCTTC	CASTYKSSYNEQFF
-	-	TRBV6-5	TRBJ1-1	TGTGCCAGCAGTTACCGGCTCACTGAAGCTTTCTTT	CASSYRLTEAFF
-	-	TRBV10-3	TRBJ2-2	TGTGCCATCAGAAAGGGGCAGGACACCGGGGAGCTGTTTTTT	CAIRKGQDTGELFF
once	-	TRBV6-6	TRBJ2-7	TGTGCCACATCCGGGACGGCCTACGAGCAGTACTTC	CATSGTAYEQYF
-	TRBD1	TRBV2	TRBJ1-3	TGTGCCAGCAGAAGACAGGGGGGGAATTCTGGAAACACCATATATTTT	CASRRQGGNSGNTIYF
-	TRBD1	TRBV7-2	TRBJ2-7	TGTGCCAGCAGCTTAGATCAGGGGGCCTACGAGCAGTACTTC	CASSLDQGAYEQYF
-	-	TRBV6-5	TRBJ1-6	TGTGCCAGCAGTTACTCAAGTAGGGATTCACCCCTCCACTTT	CASSYSSRDSPLHF
-	-	TRBV7-3	TRBJ1-5	TGTGCCAGCAGCTTAATGAAAGGGGCGCCCCAGCATTTT	CASSLMKGAPQHF
-	-	TRBV4-1	TRBJ2-2	TGCGCCAGCAGCCAAGTGGTGAGGAGGCGGGGAGGCGGGGAGCTGTTTTTT	CASSQVVRRRGGGELFF
-	-	TRBV19	TRBJ1-5	TGTGCCGTACAGGGAGGGAATCAGCCCCAGCATTTT	CAVQGGNQPQHF
-	TRBD2	TRBV6-6	TRBJ2-3	TGTGCCAGCAGCCGCCGGACTAGCGGGGGCAGGGATACGCAGTATTTT	CASSRRTSGGRDTQYF
-	TRBD1	TRBV28	TRBJ1-2	TGTGCCAGCAGATCAATCCCTCAGACCGGGACAGGGGGCCATGGCTACACCTTC	CASRSIPQTGTGGHGYTF
-	-	TRBV6-5	TRBJ2-7	TGTGCCATCAGCCCCGGGACCTCAACCTACGAGCAGTACTTC	CAISPGTSTYEQYF
-	TRBD2	TRBV7-2	TRBJ2-5	TGTGCCAGCAGCCCGGCGGGAGAGAAGACCCAGTACTTC	CASSPAGEKTQYF
once	-	TRBV10-3	TRBJ2-7	TGTGCCATCAGTGAGAAGCCGGCAGGCCGTGGTGTCGAGCAGTACTTC	CAISEKPAGRGVEQYF
-	-	TRBV7-3	TRBJ2-7	TGTGCCAGCAGCTTAGGGCCGGCGGGCTCCTACGAGCAGTACTTC	CASSLGPAGSYEQYF